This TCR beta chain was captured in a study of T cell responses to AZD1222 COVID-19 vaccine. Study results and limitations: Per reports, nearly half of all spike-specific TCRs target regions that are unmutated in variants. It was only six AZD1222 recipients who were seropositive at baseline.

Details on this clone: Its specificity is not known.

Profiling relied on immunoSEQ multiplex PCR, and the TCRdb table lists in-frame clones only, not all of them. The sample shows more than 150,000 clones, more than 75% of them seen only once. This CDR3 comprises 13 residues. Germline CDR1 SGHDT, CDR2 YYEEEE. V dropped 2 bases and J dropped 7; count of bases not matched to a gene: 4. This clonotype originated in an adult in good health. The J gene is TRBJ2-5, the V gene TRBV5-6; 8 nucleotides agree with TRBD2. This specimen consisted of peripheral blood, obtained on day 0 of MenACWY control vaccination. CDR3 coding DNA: TGTGCCAGCAGCTTTGGACGGGAGGGGACCCAGTACTTC. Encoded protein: CASSFGREGTQYF.